These 29 T cell receptor beta chains were sequenced from one sample in a study of identifying expanded T cells in peripheral blood. The repertoire was sequenced with immunoSEQ multiplex PCR; TCRdb's copy has only in-frame clones and lacks some. In the table there are about 82,000 clones, about 90% of which are singletons. The specimen was blood. These receptors came from a person between 18 and 75 years old in good health.

The chain has TRBV2 and TRBJ2-1; D uncertain. CDR1 SNHLY and CDR2 FYNNEI come from the germline V gene. The CDR3 totals 14 residues. Trimming pared 7 bases from V and 7 bases from J, leaving 17 bases between. The CDR3 sequence: CASKRLLVFNEQFF. The CDR3 region has the DNA TGTGCCAGCAAAAGGCTCCTGGTCTTTAATGAGCAGTTCTTC.

V and J are TRBV7-9 and TRBJ2-5, with D possibly being TRBD2 (6 bases). This CDR3 is 13 amino acids long. Between the trimmed V and J ends, which lost 5 bases and 5 bases, there was a span of 12 bases. Germline V gene lookup returns CDR1 SEHNR and CDR2 FQNEAQ (reference sequence). CDR3 sequence (DNA): TGTGCCAGCAGCCCTCCTAGCGAGGAGACCCAGTACTTC. Its protein is CASSPPSEETQYF.

The CDR3 DNA sequence: TGTGCCAGCAGCTTCGGACTAGCGGAAGATACGCAGTATTTT. Its protein product is CASSFGLAEDTQYF. The chain carries TRBV7-3 and TRBJ2-3; 10 nucleotides match TRBD2. The J segment lost 5 bases and the V segment lost 3 bases, leaving 2 bases of the junction unmatched. The CDR3 runs 14 residues. Germline loops: CDR1 SGHTA, CDR2 FQGTGA.

J is TRBJ2-5 and V is TRBV10-3; D possibly corresponds to TRBD2 (6 bases). Germline assignment: CDR1 ENHRY and CDR2 SYGVKD. Trimming removed 6 bases at V and 4 bases at J, with 18 bases between. The CDR3 contains 15 residues. CDR3 nucleotide sequence: TGTGCCATCAGCCACCGAGGGTTGGGGGGAGAGACCCAGTACTTC. Protein: CAISHRGLGGETQYF.

As concerns this clone: At one end, the junction sequence differs from germline, possibly due to a read error. V gene TRBV11-3 combines with J gene TRBJ1-4, with 7 bases matching TRBD1. Per germline, CDR1 SGHNT and CDR2 YENEEA. The CDR3 has 15 amino acids. The CDR3 coding sequence is TGTGCCAGCAGTTTAGTACAGGGACAGAACGAAAAACTGTTTTTT. Its protein is CASSLVQGQNEKLFF.

The chain couples TRBV5-4 to TRBJ1-1; TRBD1 matches at 9 bases. Trimming removed 3 bases from V and 4 bases from J; junction bases left unmatched: 4. CDR1 is SGHNT and CDR2 is YYREEE in the germline V gene (reference sequence). CDR3 length equals 14 residues. CDR3 nucleotide sequence: TGTGCCAGCAGCTCCGGGACAGGGTTCACTGAAGCTTTCTTT. Its protein product is CASSSGTGFTEAFF.

The chain is built from TRBV18 and TRBJ1-2, with D maybe TRBD1 (6 bases). V was clipped by 3 bases and J by 3 bases, with 11 bases between them. The length of the CDR3 is 14 residues. Germline loops: CDR1 KGHSH, CDR2 LQKENI. CDR3 region: CASSPGHPDYGYTF. For the CDR3, the DNA is TGTGCCAGCTCACCGGGACACCCAGACTATGGCTACACCTTC.

This chain connects TRBV6-5 to TRBJ1-2, with TRBD1 as a possible D gene (5 bases). This CDR3 is built from 14 residues. CDR1 is MNHEY and CDR2 is SVGAGI in the germline V gene. Trimming shortened V by 10 bases and J by 0 bases, and 15 bases separated the two germline ends. The CDR3 is CATSRDGANYGYTF. As DNA, the CDR3 is TGTGCCACCTCAAGGGACGGGGCTAACTATGGCTACACCTTC.

The chain is built from TRBV7-9 and TRBJ2-7, with 7 bases aligning to TRBD2. The CDR3 extends over 13 amino acids. J was trimmed by 3 bases and V by 5 bases; bases with no gene match: 4. Germline V gives CDR1 SEHNR, CDR2 FQNEAQ (reference sequence). In DNA, the CDR3 is TGTGCCAGCAGCGTTCCTAGCGGCTACGAGCAGTACTTC. Translation gives CASSVPSGYEQYF.

J is TRBJ1-1 and V is TRBV30; D may be TRBD1 (5 bases). CDR3 length: 13 residues. V was clipped by 3 bases and J by 1 base, with 9 bases between them. Germline CDR1 GTSNPN, CDR2 SVGIG (reference sequence). CDR3 loop: CAWRSDRNTEAFF. The CDR3 DNA reads TGTGCCTGGAGAAGTGACAGGAACACTGAAGCTTTCTTT.

CDR3: CASSLPVWATPKETQYF. CDR3 coding DNA: TGCGCCAGCAGCCTCCCGGTGTGGGCGACTCCAAAAGAGACCCAGTACTTC. The gene calls are TRBV5-1 and TRBJ2-5; D unclear. Trimming pared 4 bases from V and 3 bases from J, leaving 22 bases between. CDR1 and CDR2 from the germline V gene are SGHRS and YFSETQ. This CDR3 contains 17 residues.

The rearrangement links TRBV7-9 to TRBJ2-7; 12 bases agree with TRBD2. The CDR3 has 17 amino acids. Germline V gene data show CDR1 as SEHNR and CDR2 as FQNEAQ (reference sequence). J was trimmed by 2 bases and V by 3 bases; bases with no gene match: 8. The CDR3 reads CASSLGRTSGVAYEQYF. The CDR3 nucleotides read TGTGCCAGCAGCTTGGGAAGGACTAGCGGGGTTGCCTACGAGCAGTACTTC. The whole variable domain, remainder taken from reference TRBV7-9 and TRBJ2-7, is DTGVSQNPRHKITKRGQNVTFRCDPISEHNRLYWYRQTLGQGPEFLTYFQNEAQLEKSRLLSDRFSAERPKGSFSTLEIQRTEQGDSAMYLCASSLGRTSGVAYEQYFGPGTRLTVT.

The chain joins TRBV5-4 to TRBJ2-7, with TRBD2 as a possible D gene (7 bases). Germline values: CDR1 SGHNT, CDR2 YYREEE (reference sequence). Trimming removed 2 bases from V and 5 bases from J, with 14 bases in between. The CDR3 totals 14 residues. CDR3 sequence (DNA): TGTGCCAGCAGCTTCGGGGGGCTGGAGGACGAGCAGTACTTC. Amino acids: CASSFGGLEDEQYF.

The rearrangement joins TRBV19 to TRBJ1-4; 8 nucleotides align to TRBD1. Per the germline V gene, CDR1 is LNHDA and CDR2 is SQIVND (reference sequence). The CDR3 runs to 15 residues. Losses at the gene ends were 5 bases for V and 0 bases for J; bases not matched to a gene: 2. The CDR3 region has the DNA TGTGCCAGTAGTGTACAGGGGGCAACTAATGAAAAACTGTTTTTT. It codes for CASSVQGATNEKLFF. The full variable domain, rest sourced from reference TRBV19 and TRBJ1-4, is DGGITQSPKYLFRKEGQNVTLSCEQNLNHDAMYWYRQDPGQGLRLIYYSQIVNDFQKGDIAEGYSVSREKKESFPLTVTSAQKNPTAFYLCASSVQGATNEKLFFGSGTQLSVL.

J is TRBJ2-1 and V is TRBV7-9, with 10 bases identical to TRBD2. The CDR3 extends over 17 amino acids. The V gene end was trimmed by 5 bases and the J gene end by 6 bases; junction bases not matched to a gene: 13. Germline CDR1 and CDR2: SEHNR and FQNEAQ (reference sequence). The CDR3 DNA follows: TGTGCCAGCAGCCCCAGGAGCGGGGGGGCCGAAGGCAATGAGCAGTTCTTC. This gives the protein CASSPRSGGAEGNEQFF.

The chain joins TRBV19 to TRBJ2-2; D uncertain. Germline V lookup: CDR1 LNHDA, CDR2 SQIVND (reference sequence). The CDR3 sequence is 13 residues long. V dropped 5 bases and J dropped 6 bases, with 10 bases sitting between them. The CDR3 is CASSGQSPGELFF. The CDR3, as DNA: TGTGCCAGTAGTGGGCAGAGCCCCGGGGAGCTGTTTTTT.

Comment on this clone: This CDR3 is also generated by other DNA sequences in the sample. The rearrangement links TRBV9 to TRBJ1-2; possibly TRBD1 for D (5 bases). Trimming removed 2 bases from V and 3 bases from J, with 8 bases in between. Germline assignment: CDR1 SGDLS and CDR2 YYNGEE. This CDR3 contains 13 residues. In nucleotides, the CDR3 is TGTGCCAGCAGCGTCGGGGGGGACTATGGCTACACCTTC. This codes for CASSVGGDYGYTF.

The chain joins TRBV5-1 to TRBJ1-3; D gene uncertain. From germline, CDR1 is SGHRS and CDR2 YFSETQ. The CDR3 is 16 residues long. Between the trimmed V and J ends, which lost 2 bases and 0 bases, there was a span of 12 bases. CDR3 sequence reads: CASSFGRGSSGNTIYF. The CDR3 DNA reads TGCGCCAGCAGCTTCGGGCGGGGATCCTCTGGAAACACCATATATTTT.

The rearrangement links TRBV10-3 to TRBJ1-5, with 7 bases aligning to TRBD1. V trimming: 3 bases; J trimming: 6 bases; junction bases outside the gene matches: 5. Germline-derived CDR1 and CDR2 are ENHRY and SYGVKD. This CDR3 comprises 14 residues. In DNA form, the CDR3 reads TGTGCCATCAGTGAATTAGGGGGCTCTCAGCCCCAGCATTTT. Amino acids: CAISELGGSQPQHF.

The chain couples TRBV19 to TRBJ1-5; 7 positions agree with TRBD1. This CDR3 comprises 15 residues. After removal of 6 bases from V and 2 bases from J, the junction contained 7 bases not matched to a gene. CDR1 is LNHDA, CDR2 SQIVND, per germline (reference sequence). The CDR3 DNA follows: TGTGCCAGTAGCAACCGACAGGGTGGCAATCAGCCCCAGCATTTT. Translation: CASSNRQGGNQPQHF.

The rearrangement joins TRBV5-1 to TRBJ2-5, with no clear D. Trimming shortened V by 3 bases and J by 5 bases, and 8 bases separated the two germline ends. CDR1 and CDR2 (germline): SGHRS, YFSETQ. The CDR3 length is 12 residues. The CDR3 DNA reads TGCGCCAGCAGCTACAGTGGCGAGACCCAGTACTTC. This gives the protein CASSYSGETQYF.

The V call is TRBV7-9, the J call TRBJ2-7; 7 nucleotides line up with TRBD1. This CDR3 is 12 amino acids long. The trim removed 11 bases at V and 5 bases at J, leaving 9 bases unmatched. Germline V lookup: CDR1 SEHNR, CDR2 FQNEAQ (reference sequence). CDR3 loop: CASRTGINEQYF. The CDR3 DNA sequence: TGTGCCTCCAGGACAGGTATCAACGAGCAGTACTTC.

The genes are TRBV7-3 and TRBJ1-1; 7 nucleotides match TRBD1. Germline values: CDR1 SGHTA, CDR2 FQGTGA. The CDR3 loop spans 15 amino acids. The junction had 6 bases not matched to a gene; V was cut back by 5 bases and J by 0 bases. Here the CDR3 reads CASSPQGSLNTEAFF. For the CDR3, the DNA is TGTGCCAGCAGCCCACAGGGGAGCTTGAACACTGAAGCTTTCTTT.

The chain uses TRBV14 and TRBJ1-1; D remains unclear. Germline V gene data show CDR1 as SGHDN and CDR2 as FVKESK. This CDR3 has 11 residues. V was shortened by 3 bases and J by 4 bases, with 3 bases between the two germline ends. The CDR3 DNA reads TGTGCCAGCAGCCAGAGCACTGAAGCTTTCTTT. This gives the protein CASSQSTEAFF.

This chain joins TRBV19 and TRBJ2-1; 7 nucleotides line up with TRBD2. CDR3 size: 10 residues. Germline V gene lookup returns CDR1 LNHDA and CDR2 SQIVND (reference sequence). In nucleotides, the CDR3 is TGTGCTAGCGGGTACAATGAGCAGTTCTTC. Protein: CASGYNEQFF.

The rearrangement links TRBV7-2 to TRBJ2-7; 8 bases line up with TRBD2. CDR3 length: 16 amino acids. The germline V gene encodes CDR1 SGHTA and CDR2 FQGNSA. J gave up 4 bases and V 1 base, and 9 bases lay outside the gene matches. CDR3 residues: CASSLDATSVKYEQYF. The CDR3 region has the DNA TGTGCCAGCAGCTTAGACGCGACTAGCGTTAAATACGAGCAGTACTTC.

This clone was found once. The gene calls are TRBV19 and TRBJ1-3; TRBD1 is a possible D gene (6 bases). The V end lost 1 base, the J end lost 3 bases, and 13 bases lay between the germline ends. CDR1 is LNHDA and CDR2 is SQIVND in the germline V gene (reference sequence). This CDR3 region has 16 residues. The CDR3 loop is CASSIGSGTIGNTIYF. The CDR3 nucleotides read TGTGCCAGTAGTATAGGTAGTGGGACAATTGGAAACACCATATATTTT.

V is TRBV7-8 and J is TRBJ1-2, with a possible D match to TRBD1 (6 bases). Looked up from germline, CDR1 is SGHVS and CDR2 is FQNEAQ. V was pared by 5 bases and J by 5 bases, with 18 bases between. The CDR3 runs to 15 residues. The CDR3 protein is CASSPRDTSLYGYTF. The CDR3 nucleotides are TGTGCCAGCAGCCCACGGGACACCTCCCTGTATGGCTACACCTTC.

The genes are TRBV5-4 and TRBJ2-7; 9 bases align to TRBD2. The CDR3 contains 16 residues. CDR1 and CDR2 (germline): SGHNT, YYREEE (reference sequence). The ends lost 4 bases at V and 6 bases at J; junction bases unmatched: 14. In DNA form, the CDR3 reads TGTGCCAGCAGCCCCAATTTTGCGGGGGGGCACATCGAGCAGTACTTC. Translation gives CASSPNFAGGHIEQYF.